This T cell receptor beta chain was identified in a study of T cell changes during pregnancy in multiple sclerosis. V was clipped by 3 bases and J by 12 bases, with 8 bases between them. This CDR3 contains 10 residues. Looked up from germline, CDR1 is LNHDA and CDR2 is SQIVND (reference sequence). The repertoire was sequenced with immunoSEQ multiplex PCR; TCRdb's copy has only in-frame clones and lacks some. Of 45,000 to 50,000 clones in the sample, about 90% were seen once. The V gene is TRBV19, the J gene TRBJ2-5; D is possibly TRBD1 (6 bases). This TCR derives from a female donor in good health, enrolled as a control in a pregnancy study. The material was CD4+ T cells from peripheral blood mononuclear cells, obtained in the second trimester of pregnancy. The CDR3 loop reads CASSMAGEYF. As DNA, the CDR3 is TGTGCCAGTAGTATGGCAGGGGAGTACTTC.